This T cell receptor (beta chain) was found in a study of CD8 T cells in Susac syndrome. Across the whole study: At the time their blood was drawn, patients with Susac syndrome were either therapy-naive, on corticosteroids (with some of them also receiving intravenous immunoglobulin), or on intravenous immunoglobulin alone. Study-wide results and limits: Peak Susac CD8+ clonal expansion occurred in TEMRA cells and active patients.

CDR3 length: 17 residues. Germline CDR1 and CDR2: DFQATT and SNEGSKA (reference sequence). Trimming removed 1 base from V and 2 bases from J, with 19 bases in between. Random hexamers were used to reverse transcribe an amount of roughly 0.45 to 1 ug RNA. In TCRdb, the immunoSEQ multiplex PCR reads were re-called with MiXCR into one record per CDR3 protein. The sample has about 140,000 distinct CDR3 sequences; over 90% are singletons. Patients having Susac syndrome satisfied recently defined diagnostic criteria for definite or probable disease. Comments on this clonotype: What it recognizes is unknown.

The source of this sequence is a human donor with Susac syndrome. The V and J genes are TRBV20-1 and TRBJ2-3; maybe TRBD2 (6 bases). Sequenced material: CD8+ T cells from PBMCs. In nucleotides, the CDR3 is TGCAGTGCTAGAGGAGTTAAAGCGGGCAAGCCCACAGATACGCAGTATTTT. Protein product: CSARGVKAGKPTDTQYF.